Each of the 16 T cell receptor beta chains below was sequenced from the same sample in a study of regulatory T cells in long-lasting Graves disease. The time point is: newly diagnosed GD, antithyroid drugs for less than 3 months. After RNA was extracted from PBMCs, the TCR library was made from it. CDR3-region Arm-PCR and iRepertoire HTBI primers produced the TCR beta libraries. TCRdb re-analysed the multiplex PCR reads in MiXCR, keeping a single row per CDR3 protein. The sample lists a few hundred thousand distinct CDR3 sequences, about 15% occurring once. These data were likewise used in another study, on T cells in Graves' hyperthyroidism and ophthalmopathy.

Sequencing was performed on peripheral blood mononuclear cells (PBMCs), taken at new diagnosis, from a patient treated with antithyroid drugs. These receptors were obtained from a woman in her thirties or forties with Graves disease.

This clonotype has ten or more counts. The V and J genes are TRBV28 and TRBJ1-5, with D hard to call. V was shortened by 4 bases and J by 4 bases, with 14 bases between the two germline ends. The CDR3 consists of 15 residues. Germline CDR1 reads MDHEN; CDR2 reads SYDVKM. CDR3 amino acids: CASSSAGVRNQPQHF. The CDR3 nucleotides read TGTGCCAGCAGTTCCGCCGGGGTTCGTAATCAGCCCCAGCATTTT.

This clonotype was seen many times. This sequence joins TRBV18 and TRBJ2-7; D unresolved. V shed 6 bases and J shed 2 bases, with 29 bases lying between them. This CDR3 is 19 amino acids long. Germline CDR1 is KGHSH and CDR2 is LQKENI. The CDR3 sequence is CASSRKGPGSTQLTYEQYF. CDR3 nucleotide sequence: TGTGCCAGCTCTCGAAAAGGGCCCGGGTCGACCCAGCTCACCTACGAGCAGTACTTC.

The chain is built from TRBV15 and TRBJ2-2; D is undetermined. With 0 bases removed from V and 2 bases from J, the gap between germline ends came to 10 bases. The CDR3 spans 16 residues. Germline V lookup: CDR1 LNHNV, CDR2 YYDKDF (reference sequence). This chain's CDR3 is CATSRDYETNTGELFF. The CDR3 nucleotides are TGTGCCACCAGCAGAGATTACGAGACTAACACCGGGGAGCTGTTTTTT.

The chain employs TRBV29-1 and TRBJ2-7, with a tentative D call TRBD2 (5 bases). There are 15 residues in the CDR3. Germline CDR1 reads SQVTM; CDR2 reads ANQGSEA. Deletions cut 4 bases from V and 5 bases from J, with 21 bases between. The CDR3 coding sequence is TGCAGCGTTGCCCTGGGTAGCGCCACCTCGGACGAGCAGTACTTC. It is translated as CSVALGSATSDEQYF.

V usage is TRBV19 and J usage is TRBJ2-7, with D hard to call. Trimming took 6 bases from V and 1 from J, leaving 13 bases between them. The germline V gene encodes CDR1 LNHDA and CDR2 SQIVND (reference sequence). The CDR3 has 14 amino acids. The CDR3 region is CASRRRISSYEQYF. CDR3 coding DNA: TGTGCCAGTAGAAGACGGATCTCTTCCTACGAGCAGTACTTC.

This clonotype was seen ten or more times. The CDR3 sequence is CASSSGSLNEQYF. CDR3 in DNA: TGTGCCTCCTCCAGCGGGAGTTTAAACGAGCAGTACTTC. The J gene is TRBJ2-7, the V gene TRBV9, with 8 bases that match TRBD2. This CDR3 has 13 amino acids. V was clipped by 10 bases and J by 5 bases; unmatched bases: 11. The germline V gene encodes CDR1 SGDLS and CDR2 YYNGEE.

The gene calls are TRBV6-1 and TRBJ2-2, with TRBD2 identical over 10 bases. The CDR3 extends over 17 amino acids. The ends lost 7 bases at V and 0 bases at J; junction bases unmatched: 8. In germline, CDR1 is MNHNS, CDR2 SASEGT. CDR3 protein: CASKGRLAGANTGELFF. In DNA form, the CDR3 reads TGTGCCAGCAAAGGTCGGCTAGCGGGGGCGAACACCGGGGAGCTGTTTTTT.

Ten or more counts support this clonotype. This chain uses TRBV2 with TRBJ2-2; 7 bases agree with TRBD2. The junction had 10 bases not matched to a gene; V was cut back by 8 bases and J by 1 base. The germline CDR1 and CDR2 sequences are SNHLY and FYNNEI. There are 16 residues in the CDR3. The CDR3 nucleotides are TGTGCCAGCTTTGGCCTAGCGGAGAGGAACACCGGGGAGCTGTTTTTT. Protein product: CASFGLAERNTGELFF.

In this sample, this clonotype turned up many times. The V and J genes are TRBV19 and TRBJ2-3, with TRBD2 matching over 7 bases. Per the germline V gene, CDR1 is LNHDA and CDR2 is SQIVND (reference sequence). J gave up 2 bases and V 2 bases, and 7 bases lay outside the gene matches. The CDR3 is 16 amino acids. The CDR3 bases are TGTGCCAGTAGTATAATATCTAGCGGACTCACAGATACGCAGTATTTT. This codes for CASSIISSGLTDTQYF.

At least ten counts were recorded for this clonotype. The chain is built from TRBV19 and TRBJ2-3; maybe TRBD2 (6 bases). The V end was cut by 5 bases, the J end by 2 bases, with 11 bases between. The CDR3 spans 14 residues. Germline V gene sequence: CDR1 LNHDA, CDR2 SQIVND (reference sequence). For the CDR3, the DNA is TGTGCCAGTAGTCCACTACTAGCCACAGATACGCAGTATTTT. Translating gives CASSPLLATDTQYF.

The rearrangement uses TRBV3-1 and TRBJ2-3, with 8 bases identical to TRBD2. The CDR3 sequence is 16 residues long. Germline CDR1 reads LGHDT; CDR2 reads YNNKEL (reference sequence). J gave up 0 bases and V 4 bases, and 6 bases lay outside the gene matches. CDR3 in amino acids: CASSLTGGGSTDTQYF. CDR3 bases: TGTGCCAGCAGCCTCACGGGAGGGGGGAGCACAGATACGCAGTATTTT.

Regarding this clonotype: A read error may be the cause here, since a much bigger clone is one base away. The CDR3 here is CSVFPEREGNNEQFF. The CDR3 nucleotides read TGCAGTGTTTTCCCTGAGCGGGAGGGTAACAATGAGCAGTTCTTC. The chain links TRBV20-1 to TRBJ2-1, with TRBD2 matching 10 bases. This CDR3 contains 15 residues. The J segment lost 5 bases and the V segment lost 7 bases, leaving 11 bases of the junction unmatched. Germline V CDR1 and CDR2: DFQATT, SNEGSKA (reference sequence).

This clonotype was seen repeatedly, ten times or more. The V and J genes are TRBV7-9 and TRBJ1-1, with 7 bases lining up with TRBD1. Germline lookup yields CDR1 SEHNR and CDR2 FQNEAQ (reference sequence). The V segment lost 6 bases and the J segment 2 bases; nucleotides outside the gene matches: 6. The CDR3 runs to 14 residues. CDR3: CASSLAGGNTEAFF. As DNA, the CDR3 is TGTGCCAGCAGTTTGGCAGGGGGTAACACTGAAGCTTTCTTT.

This clonotype was counted only a few times. V is TRBV6-1 and J is TRBJ1-5; TRBD1 matches at 9 bases. The J segment lost 7 bases and the V segment lost 7 bases, leaving 8 bases of the junction unmatched. Germline CDR1 MNHNS, CDR2 SASEGT. CDR3 length equals 14 residues. CDR3 region: CASKTGTGHQPQHF. The CDR3 DNA follows: TGTGCCAGCAAGACCGGGACAGGGCACCAGCCCCAGCATTTT.

As to this clonotype: The conserved final phenylalanine or tryptophan is absent from the CDR3, which likely points to a read error. It is unclear where the CDR3 begins or ends on the DNA, so no DNA is shown, and the CDR3 is as TCRdb lists it. The V gene is TRBV13, the J gene TRBJ1-6; the tabulated D call, TRBD1, remains unverified against the DNA. Inclusive of both ends, the CDR3 amounts to 18 amino acids. The germline V gene has CDR1 PRHDT and CDR2 FYEKMQ (reference sequence). CDR3 in amino acids: CASSLGTGGSSYNSPRHL.

This clonotype was counted only a few times. Here the CDR3 DNA reads TGTGCCAGCAGCCCAGGGACTAGCGGCCTGGGGGATACGCAGTATTTT. As protein: CASSPGTSGLGDTQYF. The chain joins TRBV3-1 to TRBJ2-3, with 11 bases fitting TRBD2. The CDR3 has 16 residues. V lost 4 bases, J lost 6 bases, and 9 bases stayed unmatched. Germline CDR1 is LGHDT and CDR2 is YNNKEL (reference sequence).